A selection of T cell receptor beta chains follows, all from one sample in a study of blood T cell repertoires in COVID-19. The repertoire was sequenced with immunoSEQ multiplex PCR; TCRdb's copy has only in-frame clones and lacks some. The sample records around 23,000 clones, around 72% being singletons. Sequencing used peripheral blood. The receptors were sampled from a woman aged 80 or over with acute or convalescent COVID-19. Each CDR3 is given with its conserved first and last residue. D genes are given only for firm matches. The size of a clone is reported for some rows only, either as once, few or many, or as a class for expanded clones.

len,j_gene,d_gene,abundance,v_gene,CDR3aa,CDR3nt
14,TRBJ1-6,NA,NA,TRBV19,CASSPETYNSPLHF,TGTGCCAGTAGTCCTGAGACCTATAATTCACCCCTCCACTTT
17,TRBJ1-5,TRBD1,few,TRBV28,CASTGDREEFGNQPQHF,TGTGCCAGCACCGGGGACAGGGAGGAGTTCGGGAATCAGCCCCAGCATTTT
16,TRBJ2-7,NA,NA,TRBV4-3,CASSPTPGGFPREQYF,TGCGCCAGCAGCCCTACCCCTGGGGGGTTCCCCCGCGAGCAGTACTTC
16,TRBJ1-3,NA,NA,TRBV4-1,CASSQEKGASGNTIYF,TGCGCCAGCAGCCAAGAAAAAGGGGCCTCTGGAAACACCATATATTTT
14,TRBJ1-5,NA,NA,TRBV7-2,CASSPGGGNQPQHF,TGTGCCAGCAGCCCCGGGGGGGGCAATCAGCCCCAGCATTTT
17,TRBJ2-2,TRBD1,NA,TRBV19,CASTQRGTGEPTGELFF,TGTGCCAGTACGCAGAGGGGGACAGGGGAACCCACCGGGGAGCTGTTTTTT
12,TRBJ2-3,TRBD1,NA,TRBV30,CAWGEPTGAQYF,TGTGCCTGGGGGGAACCGACAGGGGCGCAGTATTTT
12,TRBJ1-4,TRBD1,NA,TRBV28,CADGTGEEKLFF,TGTGCCGATGGGACAGGGGAGGAAAAACTGTTTTTT
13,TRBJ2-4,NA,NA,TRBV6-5,CASTADTGNIQYF,TGTGCCAGCACGGCGGATACAGGGAACATTCAGTACTTC
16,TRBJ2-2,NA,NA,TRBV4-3,CASSSILSANTGELFF,TGCGCCAGCAGCAGTATCCTAAGCGCGAACACCGGGGAGCTGTTTTTT
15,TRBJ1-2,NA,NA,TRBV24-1,CATSDFGTKGGGYTF,TGTGCCACCAGTGATTTTGGGACTAAGGGGGGAGGCTACACCTTC
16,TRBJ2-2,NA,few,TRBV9,CASSAGTGLNTGELFF,TGTGCCAGCAGCGCTGGGACTGGTTTGAACACCGGGGAGCTGTTTTTT
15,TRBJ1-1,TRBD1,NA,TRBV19,CASSMGQLSASEAFF,TGTGCCAGTAGTATGGGACAGTTGAGTGCTTCTGAAGCTTTCTTT
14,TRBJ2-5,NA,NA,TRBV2,CAKGGVKGQETQYF,TGTGCCAAGGGGGGGGTAAAGGGGCAAGAGACCCAGTACTTC
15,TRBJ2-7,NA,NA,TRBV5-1,CASSLSGRSSYEQYF,TGCGCCAGCAGCTTGTCGGGTAGAAGCTCCTACGAGCAGTACTTC
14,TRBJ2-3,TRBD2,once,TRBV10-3,CAISGAGGTDTQYF,TGTGCCATCAGTGGAGCGGGGGGCACAGATACGCAGTATTTT
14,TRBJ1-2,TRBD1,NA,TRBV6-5,CASSRLDRVGGYTF,TGTGCCAGCAGTAGACTTGACAGGGTCGGAGGCTACACCTTC
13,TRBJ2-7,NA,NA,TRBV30,CAWSGVSPYEQYF,TGTGCCTGGAGCGGGGTTTCCCCCTACGAGCAGTACTTC
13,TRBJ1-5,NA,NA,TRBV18,CASSPEVDQPQHF,TGTGCCAGCTCACCAGAGGTCGATCAGCCCCAGCATTTT
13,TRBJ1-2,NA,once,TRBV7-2,CASSSQKIYGYTF,TGTGCCAGCAGCTCCCAGAAGATCTATGGCTACACCTTC
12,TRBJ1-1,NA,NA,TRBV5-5,CASSMTGTEAFF,TGTGCCAGCAGCATGACAGGAACTGAAGCTTTCTTT
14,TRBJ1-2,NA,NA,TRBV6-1,CASSDTGLGYGYTF,TGTGCCAGCAGTGATACAGGGCTTGGGTATGGCTACACCTTC
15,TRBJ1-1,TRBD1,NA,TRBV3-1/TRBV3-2,CASSQTGQGRTEAFF,TGTGCCAGCAGCCAGACAGGACAGGGGAGAACTGAAGCTTTCTTT
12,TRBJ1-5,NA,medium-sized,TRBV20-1,CSASQGNQPQHF,TGCAGTGCTAGTCAGGGGAATCAGCCCCAGCATTTT
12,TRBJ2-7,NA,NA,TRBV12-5,CASGLGGSEQYF,TGTGCTAGTGGTTTGGGAGGATCGGAGCAGTACTTC
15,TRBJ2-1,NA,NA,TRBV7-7,CASSLELSSYNEQFF,TGTGCTAGCAGCTTAGAACTTAGCTCCTACAATGAGCAGTTCTTC
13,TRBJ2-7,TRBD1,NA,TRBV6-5,CASRGQGRDEQYF,TGTGCCAGCAGGGGACAGGGAAGGGACGAGCAGTACTTC
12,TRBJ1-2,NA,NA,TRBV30,CAFSRNYYGYTF,TGTGCCTTCAGCAGGAACTACTATGGCTACACCTTC
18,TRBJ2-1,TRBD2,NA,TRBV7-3,CASSSYVSASGGISEQFF,TGTGCCAGCAGTAGCTATGTTTCGGCTAGCGGGGGAATAAGTGAGCAGTTCTTC
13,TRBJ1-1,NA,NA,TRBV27,CASSLSRGTEAFF,TGTGCCAGCAGTTTATCCCGGGGCACTGAAGCTTTCTTT
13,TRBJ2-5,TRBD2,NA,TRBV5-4,CASTSGGSETQYF,TGTGCCAGCACTTCGGGGGGGTCGGAGACCCAGTACTTC
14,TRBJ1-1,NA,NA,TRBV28,CASSLAGRGTEAFF,TGTGCCAGCAGTTTAGCGGGGCGGGGCACTGAAGCTTTCTTT
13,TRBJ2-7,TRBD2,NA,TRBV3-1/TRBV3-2,CASPGLGIYEQYF,TGTGCCAGCCCCGGACTAGGAATCTACGAGCAGTACTTC
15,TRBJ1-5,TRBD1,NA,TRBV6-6,CASSSGTGSDQPQHF,TGTGCCAGCAGTTCCGGGACAGGGTCGGATCAGCCCCAGCATTTT
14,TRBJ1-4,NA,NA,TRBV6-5,CASSSQGIGEKLFF,TGTGCCAGCAGTTCGCAGGGGATCGGTGAAAAACTGTTTTTT
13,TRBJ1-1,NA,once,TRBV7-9,CASSLESQGEAFF,TGTGCCAGCAGCTTAGAAAGTCAGGGTGAAGCTTTCTTT
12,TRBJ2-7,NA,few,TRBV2,CASDGGSYEQYF,TGTGCCAGCGACGGGGGCTCCTACGAGCAGTACTTC
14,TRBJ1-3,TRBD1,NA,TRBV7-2,CASSFDRAGNTIYF,TGTGCCAGCAGCTTCGACAGGGCTGGAAACACCATATATTTT
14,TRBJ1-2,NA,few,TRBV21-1,CASSKRTGGHGYTF,TGTGCCAGCAGCAAGCGGACAGGGGGCCATGGCTACACCTTC
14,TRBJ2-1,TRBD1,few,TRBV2,CATARDSSYNEQFF,TGTGCCACCGCCCGGGACAGCTCCTACAATGAGCAGTTCTTC
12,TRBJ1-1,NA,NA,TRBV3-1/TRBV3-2,CASSMGATEAFF,TGTGCCAGCAGCATGGGGGCGACTGAAGCTTTCTTT
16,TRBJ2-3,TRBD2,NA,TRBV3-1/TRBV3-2,CASSQGLAGGPDTQYF,TGTGCCAGCAGCCAAGGTCTAGCGGGGGGGCCGGATACGCAGTATTTT
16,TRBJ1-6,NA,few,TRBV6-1,CASSEGVRTAASPLHF,TGTGCCAGCAGTGAAGGAGTACGGACAGCTGCTTCACCCCTCCACTTT
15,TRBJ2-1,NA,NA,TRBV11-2,CASSFKAAPNNEQFF,TGTGCCAGCAGCTTTAAGGCGGCACCGAACAATGAGCAGTTCTTC
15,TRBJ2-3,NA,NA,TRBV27,CASSLIRGLTDTQYF,TGTGCCAGCAGTTTGATCAGGGGCCTCACAGATACGCAGTATTTT
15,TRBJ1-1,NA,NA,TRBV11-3,CASSFTGRSNTEAFF,TGTGCCAGCAGCTTCACGGGGAGGTCGAACACTGAAGCTTTCTTT
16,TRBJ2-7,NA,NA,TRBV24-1,CATSDFVGARDYEQYF,TGTGCCACCAGTGATTTTGTGGGGGCCAGAGATTACGAGCAGTACTTC
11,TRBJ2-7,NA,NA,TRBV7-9,CASSPGLEQYF,TGTGCCAGCAGCCCAGGACTCGAGCAGTACTTC
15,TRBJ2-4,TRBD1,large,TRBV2,CASTISGQGGNIQYF,TGTGCCAGCACGATCTCGGGACAGGGGGGAAACATTCAGTACTTC
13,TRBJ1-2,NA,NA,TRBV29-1,CSVEAQDRVGYTF,TGCAGCGTTGAAGCGCAGGATAGAGTCGGCTACACCTTC